Listed below are T cell receptor beta chains from one sample, sequenced in a study of technical replicates of blood from a handful of donors. This table comes from immunoSEQ multiplex PCR, and its TCRdb copy is limited to in-frame clones, with some not included. The sample holds some 49,000 clones, 80% to 95% seen once. Material: PBMCs. The receptors stem from a human donor in good health. Some clones in this sample may be carry-over from other donors' samples. Both conserved end residues are part of each CDR3. D genes are given only for firm matches. Part of the rows lack a size; the others show once, few, many or a class for expanded clones.

d_call	clone_size	v_call	j_call	cdr3_aa	cdr3_nt
TRBD2	-	TRBV29-1	TRBJ2-1	CSVANSGRAFSSYNEQFF	TGCAGCGTCGCTAATAGCGGGAGGGCCTTTAGCTCCTACAATGAGCAGTTCTTC
TRBD2	-	TRBV13	TRBJ2-3	CASSTSGTSGRAMSDTQYF	TGTGCCAGCAGCACATCCGGGACTAGCGGGAGGGCCATGTCAGATACGCAGTATTTT
TRBD2	-	TRBV19	TRBJ2-1	CASSNSGGRYNEQFF	TGTGCCAGTAGTAATAGCGGGGGGCGCTACAATGAGCAGTTCTTC
-	-	TRBV5-1	TRBJ1-2	CASSLDLDYGYTF	TGCGCCAGCAGCCTAGACCTTGACTATGGCTACACCTTC
-	-	TRBV7-2	TRBJ1-1	CASSLDAAEAFF	TGTGCCAGCAGCTTAGATGCGGCTGAAGCTTTCTTT
-	-	TRBV27	TRBJ1-4	CASGNPGGDEKLFF	TGTGCCAGCGGCAATCCGGGAGGGGATGAAAAACTGTTTTTT
-	-	TRBV4-3	TRBJ1-4	CASSQVQGSEKLFF	TGCGCCAGCAGCCAAGTTCAAGGTAGCGAAAAACTGTTTTTT
-	-	TRBV6-1	TRBJ2-7	CASSPRDMPWEQYF	TGTGCCAGCAGCCCCCGGGACATGCCGTGGGAGCAGTACTTC
-	-	TRBV19	TRBJ2-2	CASSRDRLGNTGELFF	TGTGCCAGTAGTAGAGATCGCCTCGGGAACACCGGGGAGCTGTTTTTT
TRBD2	-	TRBV4-2	TRBJ2-1	CASSQEYVLAGGEQFF	TGTGCCAGCAGCCAAGAATATGTACTAGCGGGAGGGGAGCAGTTCTTC
-	-	TRBV18	TRBJ2-5	CASSPVSSSETQYF	TGTGCCAGCTCACCAGTTTCTTCGTCAGAGACCCAGTACTTC
-	-	TRBV27	TRBJ2-7	CASSEAGYSYEQYF	TGTGCCAGCAGTGAGGCGGGGTACTCCTACGAGCAGTACTTC
-	-	TRBV10-3	TRBJ1-2	CATTQSTDYNGYTF	TGTGCCACCACGCAATCGACAGATTATAATGGCTACACCTTC
-	-	TRBV6-6	TRBJ2-7	CASSYSNEQYF	TGTGCCAGCAGTTACTCCAACGAGCAGTACTTC
TRBD1	-	TRBV6-6	TRBJ1-5	CASSRQGNQPQHF	TGTGCCAGCAGCAGACAGGGAAATCAGCCCCAGCATTTT
TRBD2	-	TRBV7-9	TRBJ2-5	CASSLAILAGMETQYF	TGTGCCAGCAGCTTAGCCATACTAGCGGGGATGGAGACCCAGTACTTC
-	-	TRBV18	TRBJ2-2	CASSPQGTNTGELFF	TGTGCCAGCTCACCACAGGGGACGAACACCGGGGAGCTGTTTTTT
-	-	TRBV10-3	TRBJ1-1	CAISEDSMNTEAFF	TGTGCCATCAGTGAGGACAGCATGAACACTGAAGCTTTCTTT
TRBD2	-	TRBV4-1	TRBJ2-1	CASSQLEDSGKYLDYNEQFF	TGCGCCAGCAGCCAACTCGAAGACAGCGGGAAGTACCTAGATTACAATGAGCAGTTCTTC
TRBD2	-	TRBV19	TRBJ2-6	CASSIQAGGSGANVLTF	TGTGCCAGTAGTATTCAAGCGGGAGGCTCTGGGGCCAACGTCCTGACTTTC
-	-	TRBV7-3	TRBJ2-3	CASSPGQDYLFTDTQYF	TGTGCCAGCAGCCCAGGGCAGGACTACCTATTCACAGATACGCAGTATTTT
-	-	TRBV29-1	TRBJ2-3	CSVLPERHPSTDTQYF	TGCAGCGTCCTCCCCGAGAGGCACCCTAGCACAGATACGCAGTATTTT
TRBD1	-	TRBV4-3	TRBJ2-6	CASSATGEAGANVLTF	TGCGCCAGCAGCGCGACAGGGGAGGCAGGGGCCAACGTCCTGACTTTC
-	-	TRBV4-1	TRBJ1-5	CASSPTEGNQPQHF	TGCGCCAGCAGCCCGACAGAGGGCAATCAGCCCCAGCATTTT
TRBD2	-	TRBV4-2	TRBJ2-3	CASSQDPGTSPPDTQYF	TGTGCCAGCAGCCAGGACCCCGGGACTAGCCCGCCAGATACGCAGTATTTT
-	-	TRBV2	TRBJ1-2	CASNQGRDYGYTF	TGTGCCAGCAACCAGGGAAGGGACTATGGCTACACCTTC
-	-	TRBV2	TRBJ2-2	CASSNSRANTGELFF	TGTGCCAGCAGTAACAGCCGCGCGAACACCGGGGAGCTGTTTTTT
TRBD2	-	TRBV7-9	TRBJ2-4	CASSPWTSGPSGGKNIQYF	TGTGCCAGCAGCCCTTGGACTAGCGGGCCCTCTGGCGGCAAAAACATTCAGTACTTC
TRBD2	-	TRBV12-5	TRBJ2-7	CASVKGREGSYEQYF	TGTGCTAGTGTTAAAGGTCGGGAGGGCTCCTACGAGCAGTACTTC
TRBD1	-	TRBV6-1	TRBJ1-1	CASRRGQGNTEAFF	TGTGCCAGCAGACGGGGACAGGGGAACACTGAAGCTTTCTTT
-	once	TRBV7-8	TRBJ2-7	CASSLAGGSYEQYF	TGTGCCAGCAGCTTAGCGGGCGGGTCCTACGAGCAGTACTTC
TRBD1	-	TRBV10-3	TRBJ1-3	CAINTGGLKRTIYF	TGTGCCATCAATACAGGGGGCCTAAAAAGGACCATATATTTT
TRBD1	-	TRBV29-1	TRBJ2-5	CSVGQGAGETQYF	TGCAGCGTGGGACAGGGGGCGGGAGAGACCCAGTACTTC
-	-	TRBV29-1	TRBJ2-7	CSVEGGTGYEQYF	TGCAGCGTTGAAGGTGGCACAGGCTACGAGCAGTACTTC
-	-	TRBV25-1	TRBJ2-5	CASSADRGMAETQYF	TGTGCCAGCAGTGCGGACAGAGGAATGGCAGAGACCCAGTACTTC
-	-	TRBV4-1	TRBJ2-5	CASSQGVRLGGTQYF	TGCGCCAGCAGCCAAGGGGTCAGGCTGGGGGGGACCCAGTACTTC
-	-	TRBV7-8	TRBJ2-1	CASSRGQTNEQFF	TGTGCCAGCAGCAGAGGACAGACCAATGAGCAGTTCTTC
TRBD1	-	TRBV6-5	TRBJ2-1	CASTQRTGGYNEQFF	TGTGCCAGCACTCAGCGGACAGGGGGCTACAATGAGCAGTTCTTC
-	-	TRBV16	TRBJ1-2	CASSQSFRECTF	TGTGCCAGCAGCCAATCGTTCAGGGAATGTACCTTC
TRBD2	-	TRBV6-1	TRBJ2-2	CASSEVSGGAYTGELFF	TGTGCCAGCAGTGAAGTTAGCGGGGGGGCTTACACCGGGGAGCTGTTTTTT
TRBD1	-	TRBV6-1	TRBJ2-5	CASSVSPTGAGETQYF	TGTGCCAGCAGTGTATCGCCGACAGGGGCAGGAGAGACCCAGTACTTC
TRBD2	-	TRBV15	TRBJ2-3	CATRLAGLSDTQYF	TGTGCCACCAGGCTAGCGGGGCTATCTGATACGCAGTATTTT